Listed below are T cell receptor beta chains from one sample, sequenced in a study of radiation and T cells in renal cell carcinoma. TCRdb keeps only in-frame clones here, not all; method: immunoSEQ multiplex PCR. In the table there are 120,000 or so clones, 75% to 85% of which are singletons. Sequencing used blood, obtained from a patient whose treatment included radiotherapy and nephrectomy. All receptors derive from a woman aged 55-75 years with renal cell carcinoma. Both conserved end residues are trimmed from each CDR3.

J	V	CDR3
TRBJ2-3	TRBV11-1	ASSSNTDTQY
TRBJ1-2	TRBV19	ASSIKTGTGDLNYGYT
TRBJ1-6	TRBV14	ASSQGRTNSPLH
TRBJ2-7	TRBV7-9	ASSPREDYEQY
TRBJ1-5	TRBV11-3	ASSSSRQGKGDQPQH
TRBJ2-7	TRBV4-1	ASSQDLPGRYEQY
TRBJ1-6	TRBV5-1	ASSPGPRTDNSPLH
TRBJ1-1	TRBV4-1	ASSQETGWDTEAF
TRBJ2-5	TRBV30	AWSVVRGQETQY
TRBJ1-2	TRBV19	ASSLGAPNYGYT
TRBJ1-1	TRBV5-1	ASSFTGNTEAF
TRBJ1-1	TRBV19	ASSIRQMNTEAF
TRBJ1-2	TRBV10-3	AISEGWGIYGYT
TRBJ2-7	TRBV30	AWSPGTGEQY
TRBJ2-7	TRBV28	ASSFGGGKNEQY
TRBJ1-2	TRBV10-3	AISEGANYGYT
TRBJ1-1	TRBV6-6	ASKRVMGTEAF
TRBJ1-1	TRBV9	ASSFGTGAEAF
TRBJ2-1	TRBV4-1	ASSQGPSLTYNEQF
TRBJ2-7	TRBV6-5	ASSSGTGFYSYEQY
TRBJ2-5	TRBV5-4	ASSQLVAETQY
TRBJ2-1	TRBV19	ASSPTSGGYNEQF
TRBJ2-6	TRBV7-7	ASSVSGANVLT
TRBJ1-6	TRBV19	ASSIPRGGARGSPLH
TRBJ1-3	TRBV5-5	ASSFDQTGNTIY
TRBJ2-1	TRBV28	ASSSRTGDSYNEQF
TRBJ1-1	TRBV7-2	ASSLMDRGNTEAF
TRBJ2-1	TRBV30	AWSWGGASYNEQF
TRBJ2-1	TRBV15	ATSREGASSYNEQF
TRBJ2-3	TRBV5-1	ASSRRTSGRVGAVDTQY
TRBJ1-2	TRBV6-1	ASGNRDRGDGYT
TRBJ2-2	TRBV5-1	ASSLTSSDTGELF
TRBJ2-7	TRBV7-2	ASSLAQGGLSSYEQY
TRBJ2-5	TRBV18	ASSRDRVETQY
TRBJ1-1	TRBV30	AWIHTGNPPNTEAF
TRBJ1-1	TRBV7-2	ASSFRQVTEAF
TRBJ1-2	TRBV5-1	ASSSDMLNYGYT
TRBJ2-5	TRBV15	ATSRGTGGLETQY
TRBJ2-7	TRBV28	ASSSGLAGGWDEQY
TRBJ1-1	TRBV6-1	ASNLQGARTEAF
TRBJ1-4	TRBV18	ASSPGGQQHEKLF
TRBJ1-4	TRBV6-1	ASSDRTGRIATNEKLF
TRBJ2-1	TRBV2	ASSDGFSYNEQF
TRBJ2-1	TRBV13	ASSLFLNNEQF
TRBJ2-2	TRBV19	ASRPSEAGATGELF
TRBJ2-3	TRBV7-9	ASSLPGGDTQY
TRBJ2-3	TRBV15	ATSRDASITDTQY
TRBJ2-7	TRBV6-6	ASSYSAYYEQY